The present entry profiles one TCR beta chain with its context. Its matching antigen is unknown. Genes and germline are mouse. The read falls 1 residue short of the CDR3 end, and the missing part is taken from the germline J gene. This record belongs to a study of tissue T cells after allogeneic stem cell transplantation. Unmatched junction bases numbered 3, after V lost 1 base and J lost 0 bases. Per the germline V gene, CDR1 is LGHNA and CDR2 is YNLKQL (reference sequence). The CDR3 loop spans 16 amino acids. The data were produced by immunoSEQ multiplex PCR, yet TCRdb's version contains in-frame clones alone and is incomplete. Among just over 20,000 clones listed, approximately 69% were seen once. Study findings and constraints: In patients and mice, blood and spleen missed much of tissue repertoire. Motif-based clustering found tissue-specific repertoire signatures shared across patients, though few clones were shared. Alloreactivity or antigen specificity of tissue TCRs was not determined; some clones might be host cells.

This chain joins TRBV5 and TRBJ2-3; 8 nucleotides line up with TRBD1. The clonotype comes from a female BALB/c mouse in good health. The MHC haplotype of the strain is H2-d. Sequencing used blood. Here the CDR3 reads CASSQGTGSSAETLYF. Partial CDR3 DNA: TGTGCCAGCAGCCAAGGGACAGGGTCTAGTGCAGAAACGCTGTAT.